The clone carrying this T cell receptor (beta chain) has more than one count but fewer than ten. Its antigen is not known. The CDR3 length is 15 residues. The germline V gene has CDR1 KGHSH and CDR2 LQKENI. The V end was cut by 3 bases, the J end by 3 bases, with 14 bases between. This record belongs to a study of cytomegalovirus exposure and HLA in healthy donors. PCR involved 60 Vbeta and 13 Jbeta primers. Profiled with immunoSEQ multiplex PCR; TCRdb holds only in-frame clones, not every one. Of about 200,000 clones in the sample, 75% to 80% were seen once. General study results and limits: Some V segments (TRBV6-2 and TRBV6-3 among them) were excluded as indistinguishable. It was in a later analysis that TCR association rates were seen to vary by HLA locus, highest for DRB1 and lowest for HLA-C. In vitro experiments confirmed that a few CMV-associated chains were specific for CMV antigens.

Sequenced input: PBMCs. This rearrangement joins TRBV18 to TRBJ2-5; weak D call: TRBD1 (5 bases). This sequence was found in a male donor in good health and CMV-seronegative. CDR3 DNA sequence: TGTGCCAGCTCACCTCAGGGTCGGTGGGAAGAGACCCAGTACTTC. As protein: CASSPQGRWEETQYF.